This T cell receptor (beta chain) was identified in a study of PD-1 blockade in mismatch repair-deficient tumors. Study overall: Enrolled about 2013-2016, patients had progressing, pretreated mismatch repair-deficient cancers of 12 types.

The assay was immunoSEQ multiplex PCR, and TCRdb's table has in-frame clones only and misses some. The table lists 15,000 or so clones, roughly 84% of them singletons. Points on this clone: What it recognizes is unknown. At the DNA level, this CDR3 is encoded by other sequences in the same sample as well.

All patients were mismatch repair deficient, assessed by either PCR or immunohistochemistry. Three pembrolizumab responders had their TCRs sequenced. The germline gives CDR1 SGHRS, CDR2 YFSETQ. V gave up 0 bases and J gave up 2 bases; unmatched junction bases: 8. This CDR3 has 17 residues. Study outcomes and limitations: Rapid post-treatment expansion, then contraction, generally preceding radiologic response, marked tumor-resident clones.

The sequences come from PBMCs, collected around 15 weeks after starting pembrolizumab. The clonotype was recovered from an adult with mismatch repair-deficient cancer. The rearrangement joins TRBV5-1 to TRBJ2-7; 10 bases agree with TRBD2. The CDR3 spells CASSLDPPSGRAYEQYF. CDR3 nucleotides: TGCGCCAGCAGCTTGGACCCTCCCAGCGGGAGGGCCTACGAGCAGTACTTC.